This is a list of T cell receptor beta chains from one sample in a study of T-cell reconstitution after alpha-beta-depleted transplantation in children. TCRdb re-called the PCR reads through MiXCR, storing one row per CDR3 protein. The data contain roughly 790,000 distinct CDR3 sequences, 15% to 20% of them singletons. Sequenced here: PBMCs, mostly from graft donor cells, sampled 360 days after TCRalphabeta/CD19-depleted stem cell transplant. The source of these receptors is a male patient under 18 who had a stem cell transplant for acute lymphoblastic leukemia, so the T cells may come from the graft donor. Each CDR3 is given with its conserved first and last residue. The D gene is left open where the match is weak. Size tells how often a clone was seen (once, few, many) or the class of an expanded clone, and some rows leave it out.

v_gene: TRBV20-1; j_gene: TRBJ2-5; d_gene: NA; len: 14; abundance: few; CDR3nt: TGCAGTGCCATCGGGACGGGATCGAAAGAGACCCAGTACTTC; CDR3aa: CSAIGTGSKETQYF
v_gene: TRBV5-1; j_gene: TRBJ2-3; d_gene: NA; len: 14; abundance: few; CDR3nt: TGCGCCAGCAACAATCCTCTAGCGCCCGATACGCAGTATTTT; CDR3aa: CASNNPLAPDTQYF
v_gene: TRBV4-1; j_gene: TRBJ1-1; d_gene: NA; len: 15; abundance: NA; CDR3nt: TGCGCCAGCGGAAAAGGTGAGACCCTCCCCGGTAAAGCTTTCTTT; CDR3aa: CASGKGETLPGKAFF
v_gene: TRBV12-3/TRBV12-4; j_gene: TRBJ1-5; d_gene: NA; len: 15; abundance: few; CDR3nt: TGTGCCAGCAGTTTTCCGGGACAAAACAATCAGCCCCAGCATTTT; CDR3aa: CASSFPGQNNQPQHF
v_gene: TRBV6-1; j_gene: TRBJ1-1; d_gene: NA; len: 13; abundance: many; CDR3nt: TGTGCCAGCAGTAGTTACCAGAACACTGAAGCTTTCTTT; CDR3aa: CASSSYQNTEAFF
v_gene: TRBV5-1; j_gene: TRBJ2-2; d_gene: NA; len: 14; abundance: NA; CDR3nt: TGCGCCAGCAGAATCCCTAGCGCCACCGGGGAGCTGTTTTTT; CDR3aa: CASRIPSATGELFF
v_gene: TRBV5-1; j_gene: TRBJ2-1; d_gene: TRBD2; len: 16; abundance: NA; CDR3nt: TGCGCCAGCGGAGTTTTCCTAGCGGGAGGGCAATGTAGGCAGTTCTTC; CDR3aa: CASGVFLAGGQCRQFF
v_gene: TRBV7-6; j_gene: TRBJ2-6; d_gene: TRBD1; len: 17; abundance: few; CDR3nt: TGTGCCAGCAGCCCCCTGGGGCAGGGGGTCATTTCCAACGTCCTGACTTTC; CDR3aa: CASSPLGQGVISNVLTF
v_gene: TRBV12-3/TRBV12-4; j_gene: TRBJ2-1; d_gene: NA; len: 10; abundance: many; CDR3nt: TGTGCCATCAAGAGGATTGAGCAGTTCTTC; CDR3aa: CAIKRIEQFF
v_gene: TRBV6-2/TRBV6-3; j_gene: TRBJ2-2; d_gene: TRBD1; len: 22; abundance: NA; CDR3nt: TGTGCCAGCAGGGTTTGGACAGGGGGCATACTAGCAGAACCGAAGAACACCGGGGAGCTGTTTTTT; CDR3aa: CASRVWTGGILAEPKNTGELFF
v_gene: TRBV12-3/TRBV12-4; j_gene: TRBJ2-7; d_gene: NA; len: 13; abundance: NA; CDR3nt: TGTGCCAGCACCCTCGGGACCGGCTACGAGCAGTACTTC; CDR3aa: CASTLGTGYEQYF
v_gene: TRBV2; j_gene: TRBJ2-7; d_gene: NA; len: 13; abundance: many; CDR3nt: TGTGCCAGCAGAACGGTGAGCTCCTACGAGCAGTACTTC; CDR3aa: CASRTVSSYEQYF
v_gene: TRBV29-1; j_gene: TRBJ1-3; d_gene: NA; len: 16; abundance: many; CDR3nt: TGCAGCGTCGTATTGGCGGGGTACAGCTCTGGAAACACCATATATTTT; CDR3aa: CSVVLAGYSSGNTIYF
v_gene: TRBV20-1; j_gene: TRBJ1-2; d_gene: NA; len: 14; abundance: NA; CDR3nt: TGCAGTGCTACCGTTGGAGGGGGGAACTATGGCTACACCTTC; CDR3aa: CSATVGGGNYGYTF
v_gene: TRBV4-1; j_gene: TRBJ2-1; d_gene: NA; len: 15; abundance: many; CDR3nt: TGCGCCAGCAGCCAAGGTCTGAGTTGGGTAGGTGAGCAGTTCTTC; CDR3aa: CASSQGLSWVGEQFF
v_gene: TRBV24-1; j_gene: TRBJ1-4; d_gene: NA; len: 16; abundance: few; CDR3nt: TGTGCCACCAGTTCGTCCAGCCGTTTAGCGCATGAAAAACTGTTTTTT; CDR3aa: CATSSSSRLAHEKLFF
v_gene: TRBV6-5; j_gene: TRBJ2-3; d_gene: NA; len: 13; abundance: NA; CDR3nt: TGTGCCAGCAGTTACTCATTATACGGTACGCAGTATTTT; CDR3aa: CASSYSLYGTQYF
v_gene: TRBV20-1; j_gene: TRBJ2-4; d_gene: NA; len: 16; abundance: NA; CDR3nt: TGCTGTGCTAGGCCCTTGGCGGGTCTAGCCAAAAACATTCAGTACTTC; CDR3aa: CCARPLAGLAKNIQYF
v_gene: TRBV5-1; j_gene: TRBJ1-2; d_gene: TRBD1; len: 14; abundance: few; CDR3nt: TGCGCCAGCAGTTCACAGGGGAACCTCTATGGCTACACCTTC; CDR3aa: CASSSQGNLYGYTF
v_gene: TRBV20-1; j_gene: TRBJ2-3; d_gene: NA; len: 14; abundance: many; CDR3nt: TGCAGTGCCCCAATGTGGGGGGCTATGGATACGCAGTATTTT; CDR3aa: CSAPMWGAMDTQYF
v_gene: TRBV12-3/TRBV12-4; j_gene: TRBJ2-1; d_gene: NA; len: 14; abundance: few; CDR3nt: TGTGCCAGCACCCCGGGACTTCCCTACAATGAGCAGTTCTTC; CDR3aa: CASTPGLPYNEQFF
v_gene: TRBV10-3; j_gene: TRBJ2-3; d_gene: NA; len: 16; abundance: many; CDR3nt: TGTGCCATCAGTGAGTGGGCGGGGAGTAGCACAGATACGCAGTATTTT; CDR3aa: CAISEWAGSSTDTQYF